Listed below are T cell receptor beta chains from one sample, sequenced in a study of blood T cells in healthy people across ages. Each CDR3 protein gets one entry after TCRdb re-called the 5' RACE reads with MiXCR. The sample has around 1.5 million distinct CDR3 sequences, around 36% seen once. The material sequenced was blood. The receptors were gathered from a woman younger than 45 in good health. The CDR3 runs from the conserved cysteine through the conserved F or W. Fields, in order: clone size, D gene, J gene, V gene, CDR3 protein, CDR3 DNA. A D gene is named only where the DNA matches it firmly. Rows may omit the clone size; those that give it use once, few, many or a size class.

NA | NA | TRBJ2-5 | TRBV7-6 | CASSHRTEETQYF | TGTGCCAGCAGCCACCGGACAGAAGAGACCCAGTACTTC
many | TRBD1 | TRBJ2-7 | TRBV12-3/TRBV12-4 | CASSPQDRSFREQYF | TGTGCCAGCAGTCCCCAGGACAGGTCCTTCCGCGAGCAGTACTTC
NA | NA | TRBJ2-3 | TRBV24-1 | CATSDSASATDTQYF | TGTGCCACCAGTGATTCCGCTAGCGCCACAGATACGCAGTATTTT
many | NA | TRBJ2-7 | TRBV20-1 | CSARVPGVTYEQYF | TGCAGTGCTAGAGTGCCAGGAGTTACCTACGAGCAGTACTTC
NA | NA | TRBJ2-3 | TRBV5-1 | CASSLTGTRTSTDTQYF | TGCGCCAGCAGCTTGACCGGGACGCGGACTAGCACAGATACGCAGTATTTT
NA | NA | TRBJ2-3 | TRBV9 | CASSHHSRDTDTQYF | TGTGCCAGCAGCCACCACTCGCGGGACACAGATACGCAGTATTTT
NA | TRBD1 | TRBJ1-1 | TRBV18 | CASSTGQPRNTEAFF | TGTGCCAGCAGTACGGGACAGCCAAGGAACACTGAAGCTTTCTTT
NA | TRBD2 | TRBJ2-1 | TRBV7-6 | CASSPGTSGRTEQFF | TGTGCCAGCAGCCCAGGGACTAGCGGGAGGACTGAGCAGTTCTTC
few | TRBD1 | TRBJ2-1 | TRBV15 | CATSRPGTGGYNEQFF | TGTGCCACCAGCAGGCCCGGGACAGGGGGATACAATGAGCAGTTCTTC
few | NA | TRBJ1-4 | TRBV27 | CASSLSPLAGEGEKLFF | TGTGCCAGCAGTTTAAGTCCCCTAGCCGGAGAAGGTGAAAAACTGTTTTTT
few | TRBD2 | TRBJ2-3 | TRBV15 | CATSSGTSRGSDTQYF | TGTGCCACCAGCAGTGGGACTAGCAGAGGATCAGATACGCAGTATTTT
few | NA | TRBJ2-7 | TRBV2 | CASGGLGSYEQYF | TGTGCCAGCGGCGGACTGGGCTCCTACGAGCAGTACTTC
NA | NA | TRBJ2-7 | TRBV28 | CASSYEVRYEQYF | TGTGCCAGCAGTTATGAGGTCAGGTACGAGCAGTACTTC
few | NA | TRBJ2-1 | TRBV12-3/TRBV12-4 | CASSRLSGYVHNEQFF | TGTGCCAGCAGTCGACTATCCGGCTATGTACATAATGAGCAGTTCTTC
NA | NA | TRBJ2-3 | TRBV2 | CASNTGSSTDTQYF | TGTGCCAGCAACACAGGGAGCTCTACAGATACGCAGTATTTT
NA | NA | TRBJ2-3 | TRBV5-5 | CASSPNRVQADTQYF | TGTGCCAGCAGCCCCAACAGGGTTCAGGCAGATACGCAGTATTTT
NA | TRBD2 | TRBJ2-1 | TRBV12-3/TRBV12-4 | CAFQSGGEQFF | TGTGCCTTCCAGAGCGGGGGTGAGCAGTTCTTC
NA | NA | TRBJ1-2 | TRBV5-1 | CASSSRADRAGGYTF | TGCGCCAGCAGCTCGCGAGCCGACAGAGCAGGTGGCTACACCTTC
NA | TRBD2 | TRBJ2-7 | TRBV19 | CASSILRLAGANDEQYF | TGTGCCAGTAGTATACTTCGGCTAGCGGGAGCTAACGACGAGCAGTACTTC
NA | NA | TRBJ1-1 | TRBV29-1 | CSVAAWTANTGAFF | TGCAGCGTTGCCGCTTGGACGGCGAACACTGGAGCTTTCTTT
many | TRBD1 | TRBJ2-7 | TRBV29-1 | CSVGLTGELEQYF | TGCAGCGTTGGCCTCACAGGGGAACTCGAGCAGTACTTC
NA | NA | TRBJ2-1 | TRBV5-1 | CASSPLEGTTEQFF | TGCGCCAGCAGCCCCCTTGAGGGCACGACGGAGCAGTTCTTC
few | TRBD2 | TRBJ2-1 | TRBV7-6 | CASSLGGVAGTSYNEQFF | TGTGCCAGCAGCTTAGGGGGGGTAGCGGGCACAAGCTACAATGAGCAGTTCTTC
once | NA | TRBJ2-2 | TRBV10-2 | CASIPDRDTGELFF | TGCGCCAGCATCCCGGACAGAGACACCGGGGAGCTGTTTTTT
NA | NA | TRBJ2-3 | TRBV20-1 | CSAPRGPLTDTQYF | TGCAGTGCTCCACGGGGGCCCCTCACAGATACGCAGTATTTT
NA | TRBD2 | TRBJ2-3 | TRBV7-3 | CASSLNPGLAGTDTQYF | TGTGCCAGCAGCCTCAACCCGGGACTAGCGGGGACAGATACGCAGTATTTT
NA | NA | TRBJ2-5 | TRBV5-1 | CASSGGPRGAQETQYF | TGCGCCAGCAGCGGAGGCCCCCGGGGGGCGCAAGAGACCCAGTACTTC
few | TRBD1 | TRBJ1-1 | TRBV2 | CASSEWGTGINTEAFF | TGTGCCAGCAGTGAGTGGGGGACAGGCATTAACACTGAAGCTTTCTTT
few | TRBD2 | TRBJ2-1 | TRBV18 | CASSPPETSGYNEQFF | TGTGCCAGCTCACCACCCGAGACTAGCGGTTACAATGAGCAGTTCTTC
NA | NA | TRBJ2-7 | TRBV4-1 | CATNHVGAPTYEQYF | TGCGCCACCAATCACGTCGGGGCGCCAACCTACGAGCAGTACTTC